This TCR beta chain originates from a study of vaccination and CD4 T cells after COVID-19 (dated by TCRdb to about 2022). For the study in its entirety: The convalescent cohort included six males and four females, with two Hispanic individuals, seven Caucasians, two Asians and one multiracial person. Each participant got two doses of either the Pfizer-BioNTech BNT162b2 vaccine (n=8) or the Moderna mRNA-1273 vaccine (n=2). Post-COVID blood samples were collected from convalescent patients a median of approximately 100 days after diagnosis, with a range of roughly 35 to 180 days. Post-vaccine blood samples were obtained a median of around 67 days after the second vaccine dose, with a range of roughly 13 to 250 days. Culture stimuli were overlapping spike peptide pools from SARS-CoV-2 and from the common cold coronaviruses HCoV-NL63, HCoV-OC43 and HCoV-229E. Control cultures received a CEFX viral epitope pool as the positive control, an HIV-1 Nef peptide pool as the negative control, or no peptide. The spike-specific CD4+ TCR repertoire was compared before and after mRNA vaccination in over 9 COVID-19 convalescent patients and 4 infection-naive healthy vaccine recipients. Memory CD4+ T cell crossreactivity between SARS-CoV-2 and common cold coronavirus spike proteins was assessed at the TCR clonotype level in an earlier paper using these donors.

About this clonotype: It lacks a known antigen. The input lacks base qualities; no much larger clone sits a single base away.

Including the terminal cysteine and phenylalanine, the CDR3 comprises 14 residues. The only DNA kept is the CDR3, 42 bases in frame from the first base. Based on the germline V gene (reference sequence), the CDR1 and CDR2 sequences are DFQATT and SNEGSKA. V is cut back by 3 bases and J by 5 bases, with 5 bases in the junction unmatched. Library preparation employed PCR. TCR sequencing of DNA from cultured CD4+ T cells used the Oncomine TCR Beta short-read assay at the Johns Hopkins FTIC core. The QIAamp micro DNA kit was used to extract genomic DNA from the cultured CD4+ T cells. Oncomine TCR Beta libraries from cultured CD4+ T cells were pooled using unique dual indexes and sequenced on an Illumina iSeq 100. For the original study's pipeline: Non-productive sequences were filtered out, and CDR3s that did not start with C, did not end with F or W, or were shorter than 7 amino acids were discarded. The MANAFEST web application was used to identify antigen-specific clonotypes by comparing peptide-stimulated wells against reference wells and other culture wells. An FDR below 0.05, an odds ratio above 5, and a productive frequency above 0.1% in at least two of three replicate wells were required for clones to be considered positive. Clonotypes that were significantly expanded in both SARS-CoV-2 spike wells and at least one common cold coronavirus spike condition were defined as cross-reactive. CDR3 homology was assessed with Levenshtein distances (stringdist) and unrooted phylogenetic trees (ape) in R version 3.6.1. The public sequencing data were trimmed at Q25 with fastp and processed into clonotypes with MiXCR by TCRdb, which kept only in-frame beta chains. Rows are combined by CDR3 protein, so each entry shows the most common genes and DNA. TCRdb's processing, not the authors', yielded these V and J calls. The sample has fewer than 7,500 distinct CDR3 sequences on record, over 70% of them singletons. Jointly, the top ten make up around 40% of the sample.

The treatment or condition tag for this specimen amounts to: 10-day PBMC culture with coronavirus spike peptide pools or control peptides (ViraFEST assay). CD4+ T cells from unexposed donors were collected before the COVID-19 pandemic (2011-2018). To expand antigen-specific T cells with peptide pools and then pick out the expanded clonotypes through TCR sequencing, the study relied on the ViraFEST assay. Each well held millions of PBMCs cultured in IMDM containing about 5% human AB serum and 10 IU/ml IL-2, with approximately 9.2 ug/ml peptide pools added. On days 3 and 7, half of the culture medium was replaced with fresh IL-2-containing medium. After roughly 9 days of culture, CD4+ T cells were isolated by negative selection with the EasySep CD4+ T cell isolation kit. Unexposed donor CD4+ T cells were tested for reactivity to SARS-CoV-2 S and N and four common cold coronavirus spike pools, as cell number allowed. PBMCs were separated from whole blood using Ficoll-Paque Plus gradient centrifugation and then either used fresh or cryopreserved at -140C. In general, triplicate wells were set up for every culture condition. Leukapheresis product for the unexposed donors was bought commercially.

Summary of the overall study and its limitations: Only a relatively small number of convalescent patients were included in the study, and early timepoints following natural infection were not analyzed. In convalescent patients, a median roughly 83% of post-vaccine SARS-CoV-2-reactive clones were detected only after vaccination, and vaccine-specific priming was suggested by this finding. The median number of SARS-CoV-2-reactive clonotypes rose from around 20 after infection to some 37 after vaccination, but the change was not significant. Nearly all vaccine-specific clones in convalescent patients (304 of 307) were mono-reactive for SARS-CoV-2 spike rather than cross-reactive with common cold coronaviruses.

Sequencing input: CD4+ T cells from blood, cultured in vitro. The rearrangement combines TRBV20-1 with TRBJ2-5; 11 bases in between match TRBD2. This sequence originates from a human donor in good health. The CDR3 reads CSASTSGSRETQYF. The DNA sequence follows: TGCAGTGCTAGTACTAGCGGGAGTCGGGAGACCCAGTACTTC.